Shown below are 21 T cell receptor beta chains from a single sample sequenced in a study of shared clonotypes between healthy human individuals. Repertoires were generated with immunoSEQ multiplex PCR, while TCRdb's copy carries only in-frame clones and drops some. In the table there are millions of clones, just under 95% of which are singletons. CD8 cells regarded as naive lacked CD45RO, were positively chosen for CCR7, and omitted terminally differentiated effector memory CD45RA+ cells. The sample consisted of naive CD8+ T cells sorted from blood. These receptors all stem from a man aged 18 to 30 in good health.

J is TRBJ2-4 and V is TRBV10-3; a weak D match, TRBD2 (6 bases). Germline lookup yields CDR1 ENHRY and CDR2 SYGVKD. This CDR3 has 16 amino acids. V was trimmed by 0 bases and J by 0 bases, leaving 9 bases between them. The CDR3 nucleotides are TGTGCCATCAGTGAGTCGACGGGGGAAGCCAAAAACATTCAGTACTTC. It codes for CAISESTGEAKNIQYF.

The chain combines TRBV4-3 with TRBJ2-7; D is undetermined. This CDR3 has 14 residues. V lost 4 bases to trimming and J lost 3 bases, with 13 bases between them. Germline V gives CDR1 LGHNA, CDR2 YSLEER. This CDR3 reads CASSPYPGVYEQYF. In DNA form, the CDR3 reads TGCGCCAGCAGCCCCTACCCGGGCGTCTACGAGCAGTACTTC.

The genes are TRBV30 and TRBJ2-6; tentatively, D is TRBD2 (6 bases). Germline V gene lookup returns CDR1 GTSNPN and CDR2 SVGIG (reference sequence). V gave up 0 bases and J gave up 15 bases, with 9 bases separating them. The CDR3 covers 11 residues. The CDR3 spells CAWSVGGNLTF. CDR3 nucleotide sequence: TGTGCCTGGAGTGTTGGAGGGAACCTGACTTTC.

Comments on this clone: In the same sample, other DNA sequences code for this CDR3. This rearrangement joins TRBV27 to TRBJ1-5; D gene uncertain. From germline, CDR1 is MNHEY and CDR2 SMNVEV (reference sequence). Trimming removed 3 bases from V and 3 bases from J, with 9 bases in between. The CDR3 sequence is 14 residues long. The DNA of the CDR3 is TGTGCCAGCAGTTTGCTAGGGATCAATCAGCCCCAGCATTTT. Amino acids: CASSLLGINQPQHF.

The rearrangement links TRBV30 to TRBJ2-7, with D possibly being TRBD2 (5 bases). V was shortened by 2 bases and J by 6 bases, with 26 bases between the two germline ends. CDR3 size: 17 residues. CDR1 GTSNPN and CDR2 SVGIG come from the germline V gene (reference sequence). The CDR3 loop is CAWSKFVSGVPGSEQYF. CDR3 nucleotides: TGTGCCTGGAGTAAATTTGTCAGCGGCGTCCCGGGTAGCGAGCAGTACTTC. The complete variable domain, with remaining parts taken from reference TRBV30 and TRBJ2-7, reads SQTIHQWPATLVQPVGSPLSLECTVEGTSNPNLYWYRQAAGRGLQLLFYSVGIGQISSEVPQNLSASRPQDRQFILSSKKLLLSDSGFYLCAWSKFVSGVPGSEQYFGPGTRLTVT.

The genes are TRBV9 and TRBJ1-5; D perhaps matches TRBD1 (6 bases). The CDR3 sequence is 15 residues long. The germline CDR1 and CDR2 sequences are SGDLS and YYNGEE. V gave up 3 bases and J gave up 4 bases, with 14 bases separating them. CDR3: CASSASGAENQPQHF. The CDR3, as DNA: TGTGCCAGCAGCGCCTCGGGGGCGGAAAATCAGCCCCAGCATTTT.

The rearrangement uses TRBV5-1 and TRBJ1-4, with 7 bases identical to TRBD1. The trim removed 4 bases at V and 4 bases at J, leaving 4 bases unmatched. The CDR3 is 14 residues long. In germline, CDR1 is SGHRS, CDR2 YFSETQ. For the CDR3, the DNA is TGCGCCAGCAGCATAGGGACAGTTAATGAAAAACTGTTTTTT. Its translation is CASSIGTVNEKLFF.

Points on this clone: Other DNA sequences in the sample encode the same CDR3. The chain couples TRBV2 to TRBJ2-5; D remains unclear. Trimming removed 6 bases from V and 2 bases from J, with 4 bases in between. The CDR3 runs 11 residues. Germline V gives CDR1 SNHLY, CDR2 FYNNEI. CDR3 in DNA: TGTGCCAGCAGCGAACAAGAGACCCAGTACTTC. Protein sequence: CASSEQETQYF. Based on the CDR3 plus reference TRBV2 and TRBJ2-5, the full variable domain is EPEVTQTPSHQVTQMGQEVILRCVPISNHLYFYWYRQILGQKVEFLVSFYNNEISEKSEIFDDQFSVERPDGSNFTLKIRSTKLEDSAMYFCASSEQETQYFGPGTRLLVL.

A remark on this clone: Other DNA sequences in the same sample also yield this CDR3. The chain recombines TRBV30 with TRBJ1-5, with TRBD1 matching 8 bases. J was trimmed by 7 bases and V by 2 bases; bases with no gene match: 7. This CDR3 comprises 14 residues. In germline, CDR1 is GTSNPN, CDR2 SVGIG (reference sequence). The CDR3 loop is CAWSLGQGGQPQHF. In DNA form, the CDR3 reads TGTGCCTGGAGTCTAGGACAGGGAGGCCAGCCCCAGCATTTT.

On this clone itself: Other nucleotide sequences in the sample specify the same CDR3. The chain joins TRBV5-4 to TRBJ2-3; no clear D. Trimming pared 5 bases from V and 0 bases from J, leaving 7 bases between. The CDR3 loop spans 13 amino acids. Germline CDR1 and CDR2: SGHNT and YYREEE (reference sequence). The CDR3 spells CASSSSSTDTQYF. The CDR3 DNA sequence: TGTGCCAGCAGTTCTTCTAGCACAGATACGCAGTATTTT.

Regarding this clone: Other DNA sequences in the same sample also yield this CDR3. This chain links TRBV4-3 with TRBJ2-5, with a weak D call TRBD2 (6 bases). Per germline, CDR1 LGHNA and CDR2 YSLEER. This CDR3 comprises 15 residues. V lost 2 bases, J lost 2 bases, and 12 bases lay in between. The CDR3 DNA is TGCGCCAGCAGCCAACGATTAGCGGCACAAGAGACCCAGTACTTC. As protein: CASSQRLAAQETQYF.

The J gene is TRBJ2-1, the V gene TRBV2, with D hard to call. CDR3 length: 13 amino acids. Between the trimmed V and J ends, which lost 3 bases and 4 bases, there was a span of 7 bases. The germline CDR1 and CDR2 sequences are SNHLY and FYNNEI. CDR3 in DNA: TGTGCCAGCAGTGAGAACAGTTACAATGAGCAGTTCTTC. It specifies CASSENSYNEQFF.

The chain uses TRBV30 and TRBJ2-3; TRBD2 matches at 7 bases. Germline V gives CDR1 GTSNPN, CDR2 SVGIG (reference sequence). The CDR3 extends over 18 amino acids. V lost 0 bases and J lost 6; bases outside the gene matches: 18. DNA of the CDR3: TGTGCCTGGAGTGTTGTATTGTCGGCTAGCGGAGCGGGGGATACGCAGTATTTT. This translates into CAWSVVLSASGAGDTQYF.

V gene TRBV5-4 combines with J gene TRBJ1-2; maybe TRBD1 (5 bases). The germline V gene has CDR1 SGHNT and CDR2 YYREEE (reference sequence). Trimming cost V 3 bases and J 4 bases, with 10 bases left between them. This CDR3 region has 13 residues. The CDR3 reads CASSWGLIYGYTF. The CDR3 DNA follows: TGTGCCAGCAGCTGGGGACTGATCTATGGCTACACCTTC.

The rearrangement uses TRBV7-8 and TRBJ1-6; D is possibly TRBD1 (5 bases). This CDR3 is built from 14 residues. CDR1 and CDR2 (germline): SGHVS, FQNEAQ. Trimming took off 5 bases at V and 6 bases at J, with 11 bases between the two ends. The CDR3 DNA is TGTGCCAGCAGCAGTACAGGCCCTAATTCACCCCTCCACTTT. Translated: CASSSTGPNSPLHF.

CDR3 sequence reads: CASSYGRDRERRSYEQYF. DNA for the CDR3: TGTGCCAGCAGTTACGGCCGGGACAGGGAAAGGAGATCCTACGAGCAGTACTTC. The chain carries TRBV5-8 and TRBJ2-7; 9 bases line up with TRBD1. V shed 5 bases and J 1 base; nucleotides not matched to a gene: 16. CDR1 SGHTS and CDR2 YDEGEE come from the germline V gene. The CDR3 length is 18 residues.

V usage is TRBV30 and J usage is TRBJ1-1, with TRBD1 matching 10 bases. The germline V gene encodes CDR1 GTSNPN and CDR2 SVGIG (reference sequence). V dropped 3 bases and J dropped 0; count of bases not matched to a gene: 10. The CDR3 totals 17 residues. Written as DNA, the CDR3 is TGTGCCTGGAGACCCGGACAGGGGGGGTTCATGAACACTGAAGCTTTCTTT. It codes for CAWRPGQGGFMNTEAFF.

The chain combines TRBV9 with TRBJ1-3; 7 bases are a match to TRBD1. This CDR3 has 16 amino acids. J was trimmed by 2 bases and V by 4 bases; bases with no gene match: 9. In germline, CDR1 is SGDLS, CDR2 YYNGEE. DNA of the CDR3: TGTGCCAGCAGCAGACGGACAGGAGAGGCTGGAAACACCATATATTTT. As protein: CASSRRTGEAGNTIYF.

Points on this clone: At the DNA level, this CDR3 is encoded by other sequences in the same sample as well. This rearrangement joins TRBV5-6 to TRBJ2-2, with D hard to call. V was clipped by 0 bases and J by 8 bases, with 5 bases between them. The germline V gene has CDR1 SGHDT and CDR2 YYEEEE. The CDR3 totals 12 residues. The DNA of the CDR3 is TGTGCCAGCAGCTTGGTTTCAGGGGAGCTGTTTTTT. It specifies CASSLVSGELFF. Full variable domain (remainder filled in from reference TRBV5-6 and TRBJ2-2): DAGVTQSPTHLIKTRGQQVTLRCSPKSGHDTVSWYQQALGQGPQFIFQYYEEEERQRGNFPDRFSGHQFPNYSSELNVNALLLGDSALYLCASSLVSGELFFGEGSRLTVL.

This clone showed up just once. Other DNA sequences within the sample encode an identical CDR3. This chain connects TRBV6-5 to TRBJ2-1; the D gene is possibly TRBD1 (6 bases). The CDR3 is 15 amino acids. Deletions cut 2 bases from V and 4 bases from J, with 12 bases between. Germline V CDR1 and CDR2: MNHEY, SVGAGI. CDR3 region: CASSYVQGLYNEQFF. DNA of the CDR3: TGTGCCAGCAGTTACGTGCAGGGGCTTTACAATGAGCAGTTCTTC.

The chain uses TRBV28 and TRBJ1-2; a weak D match, TRBD1 (5 bases). Per the germline V gene, CDR1 is MDHEN and CDR2 is SYDVKM. This CDR3 spans 14 amino acids. Trimming stripped 1 base from V and 5 bases from J, with 11 bases between. CDR3 in DNA: TGTGCCAGCAGTTTATCAGGGCTCTCTTATGGCTACACCTTC. Protein sequence: CASSLSGLSYGYTF.